Reported below is one TCR beta chain. In its sample, this clone was seen once. No antigen is known for it. No qualities accompany the bases; no much larger clone lies one base away. From the cysteine through the phenylalanine, the CDR3 covers 17 amino acids. The sequence is cut down to CDR3 DNA, 51 bases in frame from base 1. The junction shows trimming of 2 bases on V and 5 bases on J, and the gene matches do not reach 12 bases of it. CDR1 MDHEN and CDR2 SYDVKM were looked up in the germline V gene. Library creation used the immunoSEQ multiplex PCR assay. In its TCRdb copy, this immuneACCESS table keeps in-frame sequences only and misses some clones. Where compared with another copy, unresolved V genes explain less than half of these, and the others have no known cause. This sample comprises some 49,000 clones, roughly nine tenths of them detected only once. The ten largest clones take up 0.7% to 0.85% of the sample.

The data derive from a study of control samples from healthy donors and cancer patients (dated by TCRdb to the early 2020s). The V and J segments used are TRBV28 and TRBJ1-2; 9 bases in the middle match TRBD1. Sample: PBMCs. This clonotype was sampled from a man aged 25 to 40 with colorectal cancer. The DNA sequence is TGTGCCAGCAGTTTAACGGGACAGGGCCCCCCTCGGTATGGCTACACCTTC. This sequence encodes CASSLTGQGPPRYGYTF.